This TCR beta chain was retrieved from a study of T cell responses to AZD1222 COVID-19 vaccine (dated by TCRdb to the early 2020s). The study in broad terms: TCR sequencing was performed for roughly 250 trial participants, of whom around 200 were given two doses of AZD1222 and approximately 26 were given two doses of MenACWY control vaccine. Enrollment into the trials was organized by age into subgroups of 18-55, 56-69 and 70-plus years, and those subgroups contained roughly 140, 27 and 60 TCR-sequenced participants, respectively. What the research found in general, with its limitations: The whole spike protein was spanned by vaccine-associated CD4 TCRs, and dominant responses were seen in regions 160-218 and 743-854. Because no samples from the day 14 peak response were available, repertoires could be characterized only after the peak T cell response. In the small 56-69-year group, the increase in depth fell short of significance, most likely because of low power. Reportedly, almost half of the unique spike-specific TCRs recognized epitopes lying outside the regions that are mutated in the B.1.351 and B.1.1.7 variants. After two AZD1222 doses, spike-specific TCR breadth and depth were significantly higher than at day 0 and than in MenACWY recipients. Conclusions about previously exposed vaccinees were limited because only six AZD1222 recipients were SARS-CoV-2 seropositive at baseline. Most participants were white British and females outnumbered males, and the authors suggested that clonal diversity may have been underestimated.

Concerning this clone: It has no known antigen specificity. No base quality information exists; no much larger clone differs at one position.

The time point label here, explained by the study, means: about 28 days (+/-7) after the second vaccine dose. Because spike-specific TCR depth and breadth did not differ between the two schedules, AZD1222 recipients who got a second dose at roughly 4 weeks were pooled with those who got a second dose at roughly 12 weeks. Vaccinee samples came from UK trials COV001 and COV002, including a single-blind randomized controlled phase 2/3 trial of AZD1222 (ChAdOx1 nCoV-19) in healthy adults. Trial participant PBMC samples were collected at day 0 and day 28 after the second dose for TCRbeta chain sequencing. The CDR3 regions of human TCRbeta chains were analyzed by immunosequencing. The authors processed their data as follows. TCRs in the repertoires were compared against a reference library of SARS-CoV-2-specific TCRs that had been generated with the MIRA antigen-specificity platform. Breadth was defined as the fraction of unique TCRs that were SARS-CoV-2-associated, and depth was defined as the fraction of total T cells that were SARS-CoV-2-associated. Using the MIRA data, each spike-specific TCR was assigned both to the spike region to which the TCR was reactive and to a CD4 or CD8 class. Log10-transformed breadth and depth values were compared by one-way ANOVA with Sidak's multiple comparisons tests. TCRdb took this table from immuneACCESS and kept in-frame rearrangements with V and J called. Such tables lack part of the clones; where checked against another copy, unresolved V genes explain under half of the gap, and the rest is unexplained. V and J calls and clone size are those listed in that table; D and trimming were worked out from the DNA. Here the sample has about 84,000 clones; 85% to 95% occur a single time. Of the sample, more than 9% falls within the top ten clones.

Sequences MNHEY (CDR1) and SMNVEV (CDR2) are obtained from the germline V gene (reference sequence). After removal of 6 bases from V and 1 base from J, the junction retains 9 bases not matched to a gene. The CDR3 holds 15 amino acids from the cysteine to the phenylalanine. The retained sequence is limited to the CDR3, 45 bases, with the frame set at the first base. This material consisted of peripheral blood, taken 28 days after the second AZD1222 dose. The chain is assembled from TRBV27 and TRBJ2-7; 7 bases in the junction line up with TRBD1. The sequence was obtained from an adult who received the AZD1222 COVID-19 vaccine. CDR3 reads: CASRIRDRGSYEQYF. The nucleotide sequence is TGTGCCAGCAGGATCCGGGACAGAGGGTCCTACGAGCAGTACTTC.